This TCR beta chain was obtained from a study of patients and donors after allogeneic stem cell transplantation. Germline V gene lookup returns CDR1 SGHAT and CDR2 FQNNGV. The V and J ends lost 0 bases and 4 bases, in that order; junction bases with no gene match: 7. The CDR3 covers 18 residues. TCRdb ran MiXCR on the RT-PCR reads and lists one entry per CDR3 protein. The sample consists of about 960,000 distinct CDR3 sequences, over 15% of them appearing once. This clonotype was sampled from a human donor who was either an allogeneic HSCT recipient or a stem cell or donor lymphocyte infusion donor (not recorded which). It is not recorded whose cells these are; they may come from a transplant donor. This chain links TRBV11-2 with TRBJ2-2, with 11 bases fitting TRBD2. The specimen was blood, either unsorted or a sorted T cell fraction (not recorded which). The CDR3 is CASSLDLPGLAGTGELFF. Here the CDR3 DNA reads TGTGCCAGCAGCTTAGATCTCCCCGGACTAGCGGGCACCGGGGAGCTGTTTTTT.